These T cell receptor beta chains were read from a single sample in a study of control samples from healthy donors and cancer patients. Measured with immunoSEQ multiplex PCR; TCRdb has only the in-frame clones, and not every one. Found here are around 170,000 clones, almost 90% of them singletons; the top ten hold 4% to 6%. What was sequenced was blood. The receptors here all came from a woman younger than 45 in good health. CDR3s include the opening cysteine and the closing phenylalanine or tryptophan. Fields, in order: clone size, J gene, V gene, CDR3 length, D gene, CDR3 protein, CDR3 DNA. The D gene is left open where the match is weak. Clone size is shown for a subset of rows, as once, few, many or a class of expanded clone.

abundance: NA; j_gene: TRBJ2-3; v_gene: TRBV7-9; len: 18; d_gene: TRBD1; CDR3aa: CASSLPRVGTGSTDTQYF; CDR3nt: TGTGCCAGCAGCCTCCCTCGGGTCGGGACAGGGAGCACAGATACGCAGTATTTT
abundance: few; j_gene: TRBJ1-4; v_gene: TRBV4-2; len: 13; d_gene: NA; CDR3aa: CASSLQGNEKLFF; CDR3nt: TGTGCCAGCAGCCTACAGGGTAATGAAAAACTGTTTTTT
abundance: NA; j_gene: TRBJ1-1; v_gene: TRBV5-1; len: 15; d_gene: NA; CDR3aa: CASSLQAGANTEAFF; CDR3nt: TGCGCCAGCAGCCTCCAAGCGGGGGCGAACACTGAAGCTTTCTTT
abundance: NA; j_gene: TRBJ2-1; v_gene: TRBV27; len: 11; d_gene: NA; CDR3aa: CASSHRDKEFF; CDR3nt: TGTGCCAGCAGTCACCGGGACAAGGAGTTCTTC
abundance: NA; j_gene: TRBJ2-5; v_gene: TRBV28; len: 17; d_gene: NA; CDR3aa: CASSSPGLTPGGETQYF; CDR3nt: TGTGCCAGCAGTTCACCAGGACTCACCCCCGGGGGAGAGACCCAGTACTTC
abundance: NA; j_gene: TRBJ1-1; v_gene: TRBV7-9; len: 14; d_gene: NA; CDR3aa: CASSLAGGLLEAFF; CDR3nt: TGTGCCAGCAGCTTAGCTGGGGGCTTGCTGGAAGCTTTCTTT
abundance: NA; j_gene: TRBJ1-2; v_gene: TRBV28; len: 15; d_gene: NA; CDR3aa: CASSLLSPASYGYTF; CDR3nt: TGTGCCAGCAGTTTATTATCCCCGGCGAGCTATGGCTACACCTTC
abundance: NA; j_gene: TRBJ1-5; v_gene: TRBV4-1; len: 16; d_gene: NA; CDR3aa: CASSPVWVGSNQPQHF; CDR3nt: TGCGCCAGCAGCCCTGTCTGGGTGGGAAGCAATCAGCCCCAGCATTTT
abundance: few; j_gene: TRBJ1-3; v_gene: TRBV7-2; len: 16; d_gene: NA; CDR3aa: CASSLFYGGSGNTIYF; CDR3nt: TGTGCCAGCAGCTTATTTTACGGGGGCTCTGGAAACACCATATATTTT
abundance: NA; j_gene: TRBJ2-1; v_gene: TRBV4-2; len: 16; d_gene: NA; CDR3aa: CASSQVGPTDYNEQFF; CDR3nt: TGTGCCAGCAGCCAAGTCGGACCCACCGACTACAATGAGCAGTTCTTC
abundance: few; j_gene: TRBJ1-2; v_gene: TRBV7-6; len: 15; d_gene: NA; CDR3aa: CASSSGMGAGYGYTF; CDR3nt: TGTGCCAGCAGCTCGGGTATGGGGGCTGGCTATGGCTACACCTTC
abundance: NA; j_gene: TRBJ2-1; v_gene: TRBV7-6; len: 15; d_gene: TRBD2; CDR3aa: CASSLNWGGGNEQFF; CDR3nt: TGTGCCAGCAGCTTAAACTGGGGCGGGGGCAATGAGCAGTTCTTC
abundance: NA; j_gene: TRBJ1-1; v_gene: TRBV5-5; len: 14; d_gene: NA; CDR3aa: CASSLRTPNTEAFF; CDR3nt: TGTGCCAGCAGCTTGAGGACACCTAACACTGAAGCTTTCTTT
abundance: NA; j_gene: TRBJ1-4; v_gene: TRBV5-4; len: 14; d_gene: NA; CDR3aa: CASSARDYNEKLFF; CDR3nt: TGTGCCAGCAGCGCCCGGGACTACAATGAAAAACTGTTTTTT
abundance: NA; j_gene: TRBJ1-1; v_gene: TRBV5-4; len: 14; d_gene: NA; CDR3aa: CASSLAGSNTEAFF; CDR3nt: TGTGCCAGCAGCTTGGCTGGCTCGAACACTGAAGCTTTCTTT
abundance: NA; j_gene: TRBJ1-2; v_gene: TRBV12-3/TRBV12-4; len: 13; d_gene: NA; CDR3aa: CASSLRDGTTYTF; CDR3nt: TGTGCCAGCAGTTTAAGGGACGGAACGACCTACACCTTC
abundance: NA; j_gene: TRBJ2-7; v_gene: TRBV9; len: 18; d_gene: TRBD1; CDR3aa: CASSDPGQGNPFSYEQYF; CDR3nt: TGTGCCAGCAGCGACCCGGGACAGGGGAATCCCTTCTCCTACGAGCAGTACTTC
abundance: NA; j_gene: TRBJ1-1; v_gene: TRBV5-1; len: 15; d_gene: NA; CDR3aa: CASSSTGKGNTEAFF; CDR3nt: TGCGCCAGCAGCTCAACAGGGAAGGGGAACACTGAAGCTTTCTTT
abundance: NA; j_gene: TRBJ2-7; v_gene: TRBV27; len: 15; d_gene: TRBD2; CDR3aa: CASSSLSGRFNEQYF; CDR3nt: TGTGCCAGCAGTTCCCTTAGCGGGAGGTTTAACGAGCAGTACTTC
abundance: NA; j_gene: TRBJ2-1; v_gene: TRBV10-3; len: 17; d_gene: TRBD2; CDR3aa: CAISVLAGGSSYNEQFF; CDR3nt: TGTGCCATCAGTGTTTTAGCGGGGGGCAGCTCCTACAATGAGCAGTTCTTC
abundance: once; j_gene: TRBJ2-3; v_gene: TRBV3-1/TRBV3-2; len: 17; d_gene: TRBD2; CDR3aa: CASSRTSGGVSTDTQYF; CDR3nt: TGTGCCAGCAGTCGAACTAGCGGGGGGGTTAGCACAGATACGCAGTATTTT
abundance: NA; j_gene: TRBJ2-7; v_gene: TRBV29-1; len: 13; d_gene: NA; CDR3aa: CSVAPQVNYEQYF; CDR3nt: TGCAGCGTTGCACCACAGGTGAACTACGAGCAGTACTTC
abundance: NA; j_gene: TRBJ2-1; v_gene: TRBV19; len: 16; d_gene: NA; CDR3aa: CASSIRVQGPYNEQFF; CDR3nt: TGTGCCAGTAGTATCAGGGTACAGGGACCCTACAATGAGCAGTTCTTC
abundance: NA; j_gene: TRBJ1-1; v_gene: TRBV24-1; len: 12; d_gene: NA; CDR3aa: CATTQGDTEAFF; CDR3nt: TGTGCCACCACCCAAGGGGATACTGAAGCTTTCTTT
abundance: NA; j_gene: TRBJ2-1; v_gene: TRBV28; len: 16; d_gene: TRBD1; CDR3aa: CASSPDRGLSYNEQFF; CDR3nt: TGTGCCAGCAGCCCGGACAGGGGCCTTTCCTACAATGAGCAGTTCTTC
abundance: NA; j_gene: TRBJ1-1; v_gene: TRBV27; len: 15; d_gene: NA; CDR3aa: CASSLSAGWHTEAFF; CDR3nt: TGTGCCAGCAGTTTATCGGCAGGGTGGCACACTGAAGCTTTCTTT
abundance: NA; j_gene: TRBJ1-1; v_gene: TRBV3-1/TRBV3-2; len: 17; d_gene: TRBD1; CDR3aa: CASSQGGAGGMNTEAFF; CDR3nt: TGTGCCAGCAGCCAAGGAGGGGCAGGGGGAATGAACACTGAAGCTTTCTTT
abundance: NA; j_gene: TRBJ1-1; v_gene: TRBV5-5; len: 14; d_gene: NA; CDR3aa: CASSLTARGTEAFF; CDR3nt: TGTGCCAGCAGCTTAACTGCCCGGGGCACTGAAGCTTTCTTT
abundance: NA; j_gene: TRBJ2-1; v_gene: TRBV4-2; len: 16; d_gene: NA; CDR3aa: CASSRASVSSYNEQFF; CDR3nt: TGTGCCAGCAGCCGCGCTAGCGTGAGCTCCTACAATGAGCAGTTCTTC
abundance: NA; j_gene: TRBJ1-1; v_gene: TRBV27; len: 14; d_gene: NA; CDR3aa: CASSLMRGRTEAFF; CDR3nt: TGTGCCAGCAGTCTGATGAGGGGGAGAACTGAAGCTTTCTTT
abundance: NA; j_gene: TRBJ1-2; v_gene: TRBV13; len: 16; d_gene: NA; CDR3aa: CASSSPTTRGWRGYTF; CDR3nt: TGTGCCAGCAGCTCCCCTACCACGAGGGGATGGCGGGGCTACACCTTC
abundance: NA; j_gene: TRBJ2-5; v_gene: TRBV28; len: 13; d_gene: NA; CDR3aa: CASSLSGVETQYF; CDR3nt: TGTGCCAGCAGTTTGTCGGGAGTAGAGACCCAGTACTTC
abundance: few; j_gene: TRBJ2-7; v_gene: TRBV3-1/TRBV3-2; len: 13; d_gene: NA; CDR3aa: CASSQVGGYEQYF; CDR3nt: TGTGCCAGCAGCCAAGTCGGGGGCTACGAGCAGTACTTC
abundance: NA; j_gene: TRBJ2-7; v_gene: TRBV6-2/TRBV6-3; len: 15; d_gene: TRBD2; CDR3aa: CASSYWTSGTYEQYF; CDR3nt: TGTGCCAGCAGTTATTGGACTAGCGGGACCTACGAGCAGTACTTC
abundance: NA; j_gene: TRBJ1-1; v_gene: TRBV7-9; len: 14; d_gene: TRBD1; CDR3aa: CASSSTGRRTEAFF; CDR3nt: TGTGCCAGCAGCTCGACAGGGCGGCGGACTGAAGCTTTCTTT
abundance: NA; j_gene: TRBJ1-1; v_gene: TRBV19; len: 15; d_gene: TRBD1; CDR3aa: CASSPVTGRDTEAFF; CDR3nt: TGTGCCAGTAGTCCCGTGACAGGGCGGGACACTGAAGCTTTCTTT
abundance: once; j_gene: TRBJ1-1; v_gene: TRBV12-3/TRBV12-4; len: 12; d_gene: NA; CDR3aa: CASSPDHPWAFF; CDR3nt: TGTGCCAGCAGTCCTGACCACCCCTGGGCTTTCTTT
abundance: NA; j_gene: TRBJ1-4; v_gene: TRBV18; len: 12; d_gene: NA; CDR3aa: CASSGANEKLFF; CDR3nt: TGTGCCAGCTCAGGGGCCAATGAAAAACTGTTTTTT
abundance: few; j_gene: TRBJ2-3; v_gene: TRBV6-5; len: 15; d_gene: NA; CDR3aa: CASSPRDLSTDTQYF; CDR3nt: TGTGCCAGCAGTCCCCGGGATCTTAGCACAGATACGCAGTATTTT
abundance: once; j_gene: TRBJ2-1; v_gene: TRBV24-1; len: 13; d_gene: NA; CDR3aa: CATSDLDYNEQFF; CDR3nt: TGTGCCACCAGCGACCTGGATTACAATGAGCAGTTCTTC
abundance: NA; j_gene: TRBJ1-1; v_gene: TRBV18; len: 17; d_gene: NA; CDR3aa: CASSPTIRALKGTEAFF; CDR3nt: TGTGCCAGCTCACCAACGATCCGGGCTCTTAAAGGGACTGAAGCTTTCTTT
abundance: NA; j_gene: TRBJ2-2; v_gene: TRBV7-6; len: 14; d_gene: NA; CDR3aa: CASSQLGDTGELFF; CDR3nt: TGTGCCAGCAGCCAATTGGGGGACACCGGGGAGCTGTTTTTT
abundance: NA; j_gene: TRBJ2-2; v_gene: TRBV4-2; len: 20; d_gene: TRBD2; CDR3aa: CASSQDRASGGAWYTGELFF; CDR3nt: TGTGCCAGCAGCCAAGATAGGGCTAGCGGGGGGGCTTGGTACACCGGGGAGCTGTTTTTT
abundance: NA; j_gene: TRBJ2-5; v_gene: TRBV29-1; len: 13; d_gene: NA; CDR3aa: CSVGENWQETQYF; CDR3nt: TGCAGCGTTGGGGAAAACTGGCAAGAGACCCAGTACTTC
abundance: NA; j_gene: TRBJ2-7; v_gene: TRBV3-1/TRBV3-2; len: 15; d_gene: NA; CDR3aa: CASSKGTMNGYEQYF; CDR3nt: TGTGCCAGCAGCAAGGGGACAATGAATGGCTACGAGCAGTACTTC
abundance: NA; j_gene: TRBJ1-1; v_gene: TRBV5-4; len: 12; d_gene: TRBD1; CDR3aa: CASSSRDSEAFF; CDR3nt: TGTGCCAGCAGCTCTCGGGACAGCGAAGCTTTCTTT
abundance: once; j_gene: TRBJ2-3; v_gene: TRBV20-1; len: 11; d_gene: NA; CDR3aa: CSAANTDTQYF; CDR3nt: TGCAGTGCTGCCAACACAGATACGCAGTATTTT
abundance: NA; j_gene: TRBJ2-1; v_gene: TRBV6-1; len: 18; d_gene: NA; CDR3aa: CASSERIRERPINNEQFF; CDR3nt: TGTGCCAGCAGTGAAAGGATTCGGGAGCGGCCCATAAACAATGAGCAGTTCTTC
abundance: NA; j_gene: TRBJ1-6; v_gene: TRBV30; len: 16; d_gene: NA; CDR3aa: CAWDMNRASYNSPLHF; CDR3nt: TGTGCCTGGGACATGAACAGGGCCTCCTATAATTCACCCCTCCACTTT
abundance: once; j_gene: TRBJ1-4; v_gene: TRBV13; len: 17; d_gene: NA; CDR3aa: CASSLGLGGTTNEKLFF; CDR3nt: TGTGCCAGCAGCTTAGGCCTCGGAGGAACAACTAATGAAAAACTGTTTTTT
abundance: NA; j_gene: TRBJ1-6; v_gene: TRBV28; len: 12; d_gene: NA; CDR3aa: CASMSPGSPLHF; CDR3nt: TGTGCCAGCATGTCCCCGGGGTCACCCCTCCACTTT
abundance: NA; j_gene: TRBJ2-1; v_gene: TRBV5-1; len: 16; d_gene: TRBD2; CDR3aa: CASSLRSSGPGGEQFF; CDR3nt: TGCGCCAGCAGCTTACGATCTAGCGGCCCCGGAGGGGAGCAGTTCTTC
abundance: NA; j_gene: TRBJ1-2; v_gene: TRBV5-1; len: 18; d_gene: NA; CDR3aa: CASSLEPGAEDINYGYTF; CDR3nt: TGCGCCAGCAGCTTGGAACCAGGCGCCGAAGATATAAACTATGGCTACACCTTC
abundance: once; j_gene: TRBJ2-7; v_gene: TRBV5-8; len: 15; d_gene: NA; CDR3aa: CASSLARGFVYEQYF; CDR3nt: TGTGCCAGCAGCTTGGCCAGGGGCTTCGTTTACGAGCAGTACTTC
abundance: NA; j_gene: TRBJ1-2; v_gene: TRBV6-1; len: 14; d_gene: NA; CDR3aa: CASSELGGKAGYTF; CDR3nt: TGTGCCAGCAGTGAATTGGGGGGGAAAGCGGGCTACACCTTC